Below are 7 T cell receptor beta chains sequenced from a single sample in a study of blood T cell repertoires in COVID-19. Generated by immunoSEQ multiplex PCR, the TCRdb table keeps only in-frame clones and is missing some. The repertoire holds 180,000 or so clones, roughly four fifths seen once, with 2.6% in the top ten. Sequencing was done on a sample of peripheral blood. All receptors derive from a human donor with acute or convalescent COVID-19. The donor label of this sample is uncertain.

The J gene is TRBJ2-5, the V gene TRBV11-1, with TRBD2 matching 10 bases. This CDR3 contains 16 residues. V was pared by 2 bases and J by 5 bases, with 8 bases of the junction left unmatched. CDR1 and CDR2 (germline): SGHAT, FQDESV (reference sequence). The CDR3 DNA reads TGTGCCAGCAGCTTACAAAAGCTAGCGGGAGTGGAGACCCAGTACTTC. Translation gives CASSLQKLAGVETQYF.

This chain uses TRBV11-1 with TRBJ2-2, with 7 bases fitting TRBD1. Looked up from germline, CDR1 is SGHAT and CDR2 is FQDESV (reference sequence). There are 14 residues in the CDR3. With V trimmed by 5 bases and J by 7 bases, 7 bases remained unmatched. CDR3: CASSPQGWIGELFF. For the CDR3, the DNA is TGTGCCAGCAGCCCACAGGGGTGGATCGGGGAGCTGTTTTTT.

The chain employs TRBV5-1 and TRBJ2-7; 10 bases align to TRBD1. The V segment lost 0 bases and the J segment 7 bases; nucleotides outside the gene matches: 7. This CDR3 comprises 15 residues. Germline V gives CDR1 SGHRS, CDR2 YFSETQ. CDR3 bases: TGCGCCAGCAGCTTGGTCCGGACAGGGGGATTGGAGCAGTACTTC. It specifies CASSLVRTGGLEQYF.

The genes are TRBV3-1 (or the pseudogene TRBV3-2) and TRBJ1-2; 10 nucleotides line up with TRBD1. V was clipped by 4 bases and J by 8 bases; unmatched bases: 7. Looked up from germline, CDR1 is LGHDT and CDR2 is YNNKEL (reference sequence). The CDR3 is 14 amino acids. This CDR3 reads CASSPRQGAGGYTF. The CDR3 region has the DNA TGTGCCAGCAGCCCTCGACAGGGGGCGGGGGGCTACACCTTC.

This chain connects TRBV12-3 or TRBV12-4 to TRBJ2-1, with D perhaps TRBD2 (6 bases). This CDR3 is built from 12 residues. With 5 bases removed from V and 9 bases from J, the gap between germline ends came to 11 bases. CDR3 DNA: TGTGCCAGCAGTCCCGGGACTCTTGAGCAGTTCTTC. This codes for CASSPGTLEQFF.

The chain uses TRBV19 and TRBJ1-3; 7 nucleotides align to TRBD1. The CDR3 runs to 17 residues. The junction had 8 bases not matched to a gene; V was cut back by 3 bases and J by 0 bases. Germline loops: CDR1 LNHDA, CDR2 SQIVND (reference sequence). The CDR3 DNA reads TGTGCCAGTAGTATCGGAGGGGGCATACTCTCTGGAAACACCATATATTTT. Its protein product is CASSIGGGILSGNTIYF.

The chain couples TRBV21-1 to TRBJ2-2; TRBD1 is the table's D call and was not checked against the DNA. TRBV21-1 is a pseudogene segment. This CDR3 region has 18 residues. In DNA, the CDR3 is TGTGCCAGCAGCAAAGGCGATACCGGGACAGAGAACACCGGGGAGCTGTTTTTT. This translates into CASSKGDTGTENTGELFF.